This T cell receptor beta chain was profiled in a study of cytomegalovirus exposure and HLA in healthy donors. Findings and limits, study-wide: Rarity marked most TCR sequences, yet some public TCRs occurred in many donors. Researchers reported in a later analysis that common viral pathogens appeared linked to several top clusters. Specific recognition of CMV antigens was confirmed in vitro for a few chains (all CMV-associated).

CDR3 length: 14 amino acids. Trimming stripped 2 bases from V and 3 bases from J, with 9 bases between. Per the germline V gene, CDR1 is MNHEY and CDR2 is SVGAGI. On this clone itself: Its antigen is unknown. The same CDR3 can be traced to other DNA sequences in this sample.

PCR primers comprised 60 Vbeta and 13 Jbeta primers. Source study methods: A follow-up analysis tallied about 80 million unique TCR beta chains, roughly 11 million shared. Produced via immunoSEQ multiplex PCR; TCRdb's table is partial and in-frame only. V and J calls and clone size are given by that table; D and trimming were obtained from the DNA. The sample has roughly 100,000 clones, 83% seen once. The rearrangement links TRBV6-5 to TRBJ2-3; D may be TRBD1 (6 bases). The source of this sequence is a man younger than 35 in good health and CMV-seronegative. Sequencing was done on a sample of PBMCs. The CDR3, as DNA: TGTGCCAGCAGTTACGGGGGCAGGACAGATACGCAGTATTTT. It codes for CASSYGGRTDTQYF.